At least ten counts were recorded for the clone carrying this T cell receptor beta chain. Its antigen is currently unknown. The entry originates in a study of regulatory T cells in long-lasting Graves disease. As for the study in general: Persistence in Graves' disease denoted antithyroid drug use beyond 5 years alongside positive TSH receptor antibodies. Study-wide results and limits: TCR diversity was lower in persistent than newly diagnosed Graves' disease. Favoring TRBV28, TRBJ1-2 and TRBJ2-5 was a feature seen in persistent disease.

Germline V gene sequence: CDR1 DFQATT, CDR2 SNEGSKA (reference sequence). The CDR3 runs 16 residues. The V end lost 2 bases, the J end lost 2 bases, and 18 bases lay between the germline ends. Time point defined: persistent/refractory GD, antithyroid drugs over 5 years with positive TRAb. Generation of the TCR library employed RNA extracted from PBMCs. Graves' disease was diagnosed by American Thyroid Association guidelines. In building TCR beta libraries, iRepertoire HTBI primers were used together with Arm-PCR of CDR3 regions. TCRdb fed the multiplex PCR reads into MiXCR, producing one record per CDR3 protein. The table has around 450,000 distinct CDR3 sequences, around a fifth seen once.

The V call is TRBV20-1, the J call TRBJ2-5; possible D gene TRBD1, 8 bases. Sequences were derived from peripheral blood mononuclear cells (PBMCs), sampled when the disease was refractory, from a patient treated with antithyroid drugs. This sequence originates from a female donor with Graves disease. CDR3 loop: CSARPRTGRGQETQYF. The CDR3, as DNA: TGCAGTGCTAGACCGCGGACAGGGAGGGGGCAAGAGACCCAGTACTTC.